Below, one T cell receptor beta chain is given with its context. No antigen is known for it. V was trimmed by 2 bases and J by 2 bases, leaving 9 bases between them. The CDR3 is 14 residues long. Germline V lookup: CDR1 LNHDA, CDR2 SQIVND (reference sequence). Generated by immunoSEQ multiplex PCR, the TCRdb table keeps only in-frame clones and is missing some. The table records 45,000 to 65,000 clones, 70% to 85% of them present only once. This entry is derived from a study of a mutant IDH1 vaccine in newly diagnosed glioma. About the research overall: Beginning 4-6 weeks after radiotherapy alone, or with temozolomide cycles, vaccination took place.

Study findings and constraints: Most patients, approximately 93%, showed vaccine-induced immune responses. Any relationship between pseudoprogression and changes in top peripheral T cell clonotypes seemed absent.

Time point given: week 5, during vaccination. Doses of 300 ug of mutant IDH1 20-mer peptide were given with topical imiquimod. The TCR originated in a woman between 18 and 29 years old with glioma. Some clones in this sample may be carry-over from other donors' samples. The source material was PBMCs, sampled from a glioma patient whose treatment included an IDH1 peptide vaccine. J is TRBJ1-2 and V is TRBV19, with a possible D match to TRBD1 (6 bases). CDR3 sequence reads: CASSIQGGNYGYTF. DNA of the CDR3: TGTGCCAGTAGTATACAAGGGGGAAACTATGGCTACACCTTC.